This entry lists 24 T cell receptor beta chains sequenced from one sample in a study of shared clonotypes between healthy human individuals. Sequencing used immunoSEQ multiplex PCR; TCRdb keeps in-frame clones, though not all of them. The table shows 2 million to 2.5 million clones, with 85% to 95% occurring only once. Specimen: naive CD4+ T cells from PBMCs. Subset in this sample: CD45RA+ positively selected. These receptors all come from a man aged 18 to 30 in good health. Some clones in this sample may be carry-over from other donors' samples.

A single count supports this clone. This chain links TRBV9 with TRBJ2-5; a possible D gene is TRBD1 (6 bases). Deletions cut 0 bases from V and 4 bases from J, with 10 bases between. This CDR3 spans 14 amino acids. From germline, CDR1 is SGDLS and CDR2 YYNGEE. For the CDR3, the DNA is TGTGCCAGCAGCGTAGCTGCAGGGGCAGAGACCCAGTACTTC. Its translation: CASSVAAGAETQYF. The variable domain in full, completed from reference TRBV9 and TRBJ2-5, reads DSGVTQTPKHLITATGQRVTLRCSPRSGDLSVYWYQQSLDQGLQFLIQYYNGEERAKGNILERFSAQQFPDLHSELNLSSLELGDSALYFCASSVAAGAETQYFGPGTRLLVL.

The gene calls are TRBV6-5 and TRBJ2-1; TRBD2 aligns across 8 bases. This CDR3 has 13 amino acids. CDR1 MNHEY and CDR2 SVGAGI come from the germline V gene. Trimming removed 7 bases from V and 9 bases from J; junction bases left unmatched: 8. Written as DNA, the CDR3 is TGTGCCAGCACCTATAGCGGGGCTGTTGAGCAGTTCTTC. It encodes CASTYSGAVEQFF.

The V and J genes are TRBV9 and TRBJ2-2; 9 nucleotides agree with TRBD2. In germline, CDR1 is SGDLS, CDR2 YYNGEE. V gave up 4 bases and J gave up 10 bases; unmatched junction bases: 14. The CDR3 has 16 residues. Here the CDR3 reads CASSLRGSGSPMELFF. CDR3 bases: TGTGCCAGCAGCCTACGGGGTAGCGGGAGTCCAATGGAGCTGTTTTTT.

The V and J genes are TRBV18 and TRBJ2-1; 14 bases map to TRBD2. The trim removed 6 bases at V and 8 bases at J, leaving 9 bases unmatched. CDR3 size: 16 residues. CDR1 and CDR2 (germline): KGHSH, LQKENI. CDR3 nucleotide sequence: TGTGCCAGCTCCCCCATCGGGACTAGCGGGAGCTATGAGCAGTTCTTC. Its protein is CASSPIGTSGSYEQFF.

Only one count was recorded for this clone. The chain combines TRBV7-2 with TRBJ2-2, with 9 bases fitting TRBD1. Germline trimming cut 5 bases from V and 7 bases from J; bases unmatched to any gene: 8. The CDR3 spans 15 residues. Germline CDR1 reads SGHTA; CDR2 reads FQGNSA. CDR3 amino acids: CASSPGQGGHGELFF. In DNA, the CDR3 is TGTGCCAGCAGCCCGGGACAGGGAGGGCACGGGGAGCTGTTTTTT.

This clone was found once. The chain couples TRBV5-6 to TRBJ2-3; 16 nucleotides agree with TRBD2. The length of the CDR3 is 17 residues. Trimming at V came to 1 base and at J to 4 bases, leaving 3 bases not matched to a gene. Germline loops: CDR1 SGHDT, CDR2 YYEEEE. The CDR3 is CASSLSGTSGRADTQYF. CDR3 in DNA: TGTGCCAGCAGCTTGAGTGGGACTAGCGGGAGGGCAGATACGCAGTATTTT. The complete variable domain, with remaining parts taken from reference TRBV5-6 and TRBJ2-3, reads DAGVTQSPTHLIKTRGQQVTLRCSPKSGHDTVSWYQQALGQGPQFIFQYYEEEERQRGNFPDRFSGHQFPNYSSELNVNALLLGDSALYLCASSLSGTSGRADTQYFGPGTRLTVL.

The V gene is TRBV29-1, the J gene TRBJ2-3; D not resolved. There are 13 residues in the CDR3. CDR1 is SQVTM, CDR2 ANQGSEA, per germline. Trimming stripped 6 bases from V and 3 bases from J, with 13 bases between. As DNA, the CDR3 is TGCAGCGTACATGCGATCCTGACAGATACGCAGTATTTT. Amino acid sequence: CSVHAILTDTQYF.

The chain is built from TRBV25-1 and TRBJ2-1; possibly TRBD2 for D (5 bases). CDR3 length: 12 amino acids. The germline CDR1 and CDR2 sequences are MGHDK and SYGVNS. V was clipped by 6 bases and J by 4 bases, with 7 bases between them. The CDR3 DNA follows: TGTGCCAGCAGATGGAGGTACAATGAGCAGTTCTTC. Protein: CASRWRYNEQFF.

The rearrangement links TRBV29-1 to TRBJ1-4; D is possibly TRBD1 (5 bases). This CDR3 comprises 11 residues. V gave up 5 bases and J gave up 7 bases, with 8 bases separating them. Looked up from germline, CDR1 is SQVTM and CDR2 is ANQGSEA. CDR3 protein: CSVWGSEKLFF. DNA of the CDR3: TGCAGCGTTTGGGGCTCTGAAAAACTGTTTTTT.

The CDR3 is CASSETLAGAYNEQFF. The CDR3 nucleotides read TGTGCCAGCAGTGAAACCCTAGCGGGAGCCTACAATGAGCAGTTCTTC. The chain couples TRBV2 to TRBJ2-1; 10 bases agree with TRBD2. The length of the CDR3 is 16 residues. The V and J ends lost 2 bases and 2 bases, in that order; junction bases with no gene match: 3. CDR1 is SNHLY and CDR2 is FYNNEI in the germline V gene.

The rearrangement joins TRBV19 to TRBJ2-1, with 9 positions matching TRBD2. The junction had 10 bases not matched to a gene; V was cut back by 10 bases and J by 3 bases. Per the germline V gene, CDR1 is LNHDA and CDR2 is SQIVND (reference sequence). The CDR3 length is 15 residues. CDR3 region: CATLGGGRVYNEQFF. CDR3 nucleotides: TGTGCCACCCTCGGCGGCGGGAGGGTCTACAATGAGCAGTTCTTC.

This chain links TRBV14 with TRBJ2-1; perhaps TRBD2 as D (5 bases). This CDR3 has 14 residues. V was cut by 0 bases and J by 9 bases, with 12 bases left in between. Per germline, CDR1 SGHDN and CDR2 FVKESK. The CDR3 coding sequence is TGTGCCAGCAGCCAAGATCCGGGGTTAAGTGAGCAGTTCTTC. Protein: CASSQDPGLSEQFF.

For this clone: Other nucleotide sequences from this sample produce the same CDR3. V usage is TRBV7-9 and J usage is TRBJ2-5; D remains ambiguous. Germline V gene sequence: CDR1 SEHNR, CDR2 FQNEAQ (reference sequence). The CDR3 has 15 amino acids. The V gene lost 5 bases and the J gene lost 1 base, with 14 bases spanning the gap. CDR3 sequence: CASSPGQGLQETQYF. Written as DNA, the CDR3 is TGTGCCAGCAGCCCTGGTCAAGGCCTCCAAGAGACCCAGTACTTC.

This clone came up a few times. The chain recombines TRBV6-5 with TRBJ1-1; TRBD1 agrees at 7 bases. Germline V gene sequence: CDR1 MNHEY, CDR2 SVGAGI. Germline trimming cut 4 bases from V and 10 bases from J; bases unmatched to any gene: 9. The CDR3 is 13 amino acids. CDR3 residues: CASSLVRHRGAFF. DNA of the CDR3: TGTGCCAGCAGTTTAGTTCGTCACAGGGGAGCTTTCTTT.

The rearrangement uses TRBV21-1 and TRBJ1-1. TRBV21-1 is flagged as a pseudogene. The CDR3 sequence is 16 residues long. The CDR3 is CASSKPTGGMNTEAFF. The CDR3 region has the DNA TGTGCCAGCAGCAAACCTACAGGAGGCATGAACACTGAAGCTTTCTTT.

The CDR3 DNA reads as TGTGCCAGCATGGAGAGCTCCTATAATTCACCCCTCCACTTT. It specifies CASMESSYNSPLHF. The V and J genes are TRBV2 and TRBJ1-6, with D unresolved. V lost 7 bases, J lost 0 bases, and 7 bases lay in between. The CDR3 runs 14 residues. Germline CDR1 is SNHLY and CDR2 is FYNNEI.

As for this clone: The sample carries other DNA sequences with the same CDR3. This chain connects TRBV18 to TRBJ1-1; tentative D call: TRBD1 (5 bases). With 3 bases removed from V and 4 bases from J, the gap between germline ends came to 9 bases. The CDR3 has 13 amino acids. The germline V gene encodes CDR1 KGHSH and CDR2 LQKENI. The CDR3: CASSPLGGTEAFF. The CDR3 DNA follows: TGTGCCAGCTCACCCCTGGGGGGCACTGAAGCTTTCTTT. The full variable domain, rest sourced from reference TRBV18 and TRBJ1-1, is NAGVMQNPRHLVRRRGQEARLRCSPMKGHSHVYWYRQLPEEGLKFMVYLQKENIIDESGMPKERFSAEFPKEGPSILRIQQVVRGDSAAYFCASSPLGGTEAFFGQGTRLTVV.

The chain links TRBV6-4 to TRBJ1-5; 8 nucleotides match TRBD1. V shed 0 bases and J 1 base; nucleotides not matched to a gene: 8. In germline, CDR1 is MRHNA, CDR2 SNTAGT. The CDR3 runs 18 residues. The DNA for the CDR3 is TGTGCCAGCAGTGACTCTCTCGACAGGGGACAAAGCAATCAGCCCCAGCATTTT. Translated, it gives CASSDSLDRGQSNQPQHF.

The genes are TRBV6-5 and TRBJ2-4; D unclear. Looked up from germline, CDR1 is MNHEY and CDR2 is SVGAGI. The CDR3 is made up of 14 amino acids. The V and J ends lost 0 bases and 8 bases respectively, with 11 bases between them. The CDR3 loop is CASSYSISGDIQYF. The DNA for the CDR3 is TGTGCCAGCAGTTACTCGATTAGTGGGGACATTCAGTACTTC.

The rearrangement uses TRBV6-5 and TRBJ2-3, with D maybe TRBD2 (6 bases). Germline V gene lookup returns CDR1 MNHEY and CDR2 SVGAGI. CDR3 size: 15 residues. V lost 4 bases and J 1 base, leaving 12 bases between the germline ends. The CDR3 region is CASSLSSDGTDTQYF. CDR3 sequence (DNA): TGTGCCAGCAGTTTATCTAGCGACGGCACAGATACGCAGTATTTT.

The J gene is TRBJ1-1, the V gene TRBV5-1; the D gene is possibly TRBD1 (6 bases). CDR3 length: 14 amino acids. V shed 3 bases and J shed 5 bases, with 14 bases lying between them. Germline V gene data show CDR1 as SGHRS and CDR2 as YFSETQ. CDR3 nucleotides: TGCGCCAGCAGCTATTCAGGGGATTGGACTGAAGCTTTCTTT. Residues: CASSYSGDWTEAFF.

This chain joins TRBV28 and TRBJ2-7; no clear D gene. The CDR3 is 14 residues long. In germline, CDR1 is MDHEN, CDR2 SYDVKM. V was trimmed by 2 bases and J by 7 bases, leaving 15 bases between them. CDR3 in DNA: TGTGCCAGCAGTTTAGAGGATAGCCTTTGGGAGCAGTACTTC. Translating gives CASSLEDSLWEQYF.

The DNA of the CDR3 is TGTGCCAGCAGCGTAGTGGAGGTAGCGGGAGGGCCTCTGAACATTCAGTACTTC. Its protein is CASSVVEVAGGPLNIQYF. The chain recombines TRBV9 with TRBJ2-4; 11 bases match TRBD2. The CDR3 spans 18 residues. Germline CDR1 and CDR2: SGDLS and YYNGEE. With V trimmed by 0 bases and J by 7 bases, 12 bases remained unmatched.

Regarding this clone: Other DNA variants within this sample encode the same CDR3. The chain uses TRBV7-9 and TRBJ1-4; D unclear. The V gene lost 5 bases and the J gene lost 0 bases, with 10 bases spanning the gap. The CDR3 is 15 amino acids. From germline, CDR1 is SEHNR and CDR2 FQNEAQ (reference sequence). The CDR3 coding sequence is TGTGCCAGCAGCCGGCCCGGGCCAACTAATGAAAAACTGTTTTTT. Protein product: CASSRPGPTNEKLFF.